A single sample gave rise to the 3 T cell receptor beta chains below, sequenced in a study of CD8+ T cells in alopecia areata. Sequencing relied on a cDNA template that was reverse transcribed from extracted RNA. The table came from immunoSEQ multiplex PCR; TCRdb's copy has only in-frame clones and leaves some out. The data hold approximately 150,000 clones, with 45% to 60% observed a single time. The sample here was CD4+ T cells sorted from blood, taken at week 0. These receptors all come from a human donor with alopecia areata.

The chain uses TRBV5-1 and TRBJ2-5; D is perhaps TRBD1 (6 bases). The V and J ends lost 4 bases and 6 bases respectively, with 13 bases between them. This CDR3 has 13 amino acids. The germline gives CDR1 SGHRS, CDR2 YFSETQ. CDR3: CASSPTGSKTQYF. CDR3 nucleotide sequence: TGCGCCAGCAGCCCGACAGGCAGCAAGACCCAGTACTTC.

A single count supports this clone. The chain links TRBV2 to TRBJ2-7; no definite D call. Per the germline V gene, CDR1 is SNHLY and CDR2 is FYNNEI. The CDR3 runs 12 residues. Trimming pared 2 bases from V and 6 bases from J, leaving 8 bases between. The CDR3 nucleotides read TGTGCCAGCAGTGAAACCCAGGCCGAGCAGTACTTC. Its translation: CASSETQAEQYF.

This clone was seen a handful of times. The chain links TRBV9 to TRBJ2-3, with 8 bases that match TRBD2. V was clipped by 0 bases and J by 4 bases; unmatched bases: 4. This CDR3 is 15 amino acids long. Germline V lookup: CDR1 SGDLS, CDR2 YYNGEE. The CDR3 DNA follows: TGTGCCAGCAGCGTAGCGGGAGGGCCCCCAGATACGCAGTATTTT. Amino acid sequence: CASSVAGGPPDTQYF. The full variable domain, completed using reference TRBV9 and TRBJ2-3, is DSGVTQTPKHLITATGQRVTLRCSPRSGDLSVYWYQQSLDQGLQFLIQYYNGEERAKGNILERFSAQQFPDLHSELNLSSLELGDSALYFCASSVAGGPPDTQYFGPGTRLTVL.